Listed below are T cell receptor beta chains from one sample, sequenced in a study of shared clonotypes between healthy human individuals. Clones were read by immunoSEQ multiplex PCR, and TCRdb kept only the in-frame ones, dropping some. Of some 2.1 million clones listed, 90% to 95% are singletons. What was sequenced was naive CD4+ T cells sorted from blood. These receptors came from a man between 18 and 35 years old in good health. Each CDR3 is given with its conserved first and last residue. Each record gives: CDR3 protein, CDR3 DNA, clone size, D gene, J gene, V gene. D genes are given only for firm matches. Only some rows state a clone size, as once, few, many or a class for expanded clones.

CDR3aa: CASSVPPNEQFF
CDR3nt: TGTGCCAGCTCCGTCCCCCCGAATGAGCAGTTCTTC
abundance: once
d_gene: -
j_gene: TRBJ2-1
v_gene: TRBV18

CDR3aa: CAWVRGSLNSPLHF
CDR3nt: TGTGCCTGGGTCCGGGGATCGTTAAATTCACCCCTCCACTTT
abundance: once
d_gene: -
j_gene: TRBJ1-6
v_gene: TRBV30

CDR3aa: CASSSDLAGGREQYF
CDR3nt: TGTGCCAGCAGCTCCGATCTAGCGGGGGGTCGCGAGCAGTACTTC
abundance: -
d_gene: TRBD2
j_gene: TRBJ2-7
v_gene: TRBV13

CDR3aa: CASRMDSNYGYTF
CDR3nt: TGTGCCAGCCGAATGGACAGTAACTATGGCTACACCTTC
abundance: -
d_gene: -
j_gene: TRBJ1-2
v_gene: TRBV2

CDR3aa: CASSLAGGRNEQFF
CDR3nt: TGTGCCAGCAGTTTAGCGGGGGGGCGTAATGAGCAGTTCTTC
abundance: -
d_gene: TRBD2
j_gene: TRBJ2-1
v_gene: TRBV28

CDR3aa: CAISRGTPPNEKLFF
CDR3nt: TGTGCCATCAGTAGGGGGACACCCCCTAATGAAAAACTGTTTTTT
abundance: -
d_gene: -
j_gene: TRBJ1-4
v_gene: TRBV10-3

CDR3aa: CASRITGGAISGELFF
CDR3nt: TGTGCCAGCAGGATTACAGGGGGCGCGATCTCCGGGGAGCTGTTTTTT
abundance: -
d_gene: TRBD1
j_gene: TRBJ2-2
v_gene: TRBV7-6

CDR3aa: CASSLGLNSYEQYF
CDR3nt: TGTGCCAGCAGCTTAGGGCTCAATTCCTACGAGCAGTACTTC
abundance: -
d_gene: -
j_gene: TRBJ2-7
v_gene: TRBV11-2

CDR3aa: CASSPLGNEGVDSNQPQHF
CDR3nt: TGTGCCAGCAGTCCCCTCGGCAATGAGGGGGTGGATAGCAATCAGCCCCAGCATTTT
abundance: once
d_gene: -
j_gene: TRBJ1-5
v_gene: TRBV28

CDR3aa: CSVETGLAGGGEQFF
CDR3nt: TGCAGCGTTGAAACTGGACTAGCGGGAGGTGGTGAGCAGTTCTTC
abundance: -
d_gene: TRBD2
j_gene: TRBJ2-1
v_gene: TRBV29-1

CDR3aa: CASSPPDIYTGELFF
CDR3nt: TGTGCCAGCTCACCCCCCGACATTTACACCGGGGAGCTGTTTTTT
abundance: -
d_gene: -
j_gene: TRBJ2-2
v_gene: TRBV18

CDR3aa: CASRLQTTEQHF
CDR3nt: TGTGCCAGCAGACTACAGACGACTGAACAACATTTT
abundance: -
d_gene: -
j_gene: TRBJ1-5
v_gene: TRBV28

CDR3aa: CASSDEGQIYGYTF
CDR3nt: TGTGCCAGCAGCGACGAGGGACAGATCTATGGCTACACCTTC
abundance: -
d_gene: TRBD1
j_gene: TRBJ1-2
v_gene: TRBV7-8

CDR3aa: CASSADRGLLNSPLHF
CDR3nt: TGTGCCAGCAGTGCTGACAGGGGGCTCCTTAATTCACCCCTCCACTTT
abundance: once
d_gene: TRBD1
j_gene: TRBJ1-6
v_gene: TRBV25-1

CDR3aa: CASSSDTPYEQYF
CDR3nt: TGTGCCAGTAGCTCCGACACCCCCTACGAGCAGTACTTC
abundance: -
d_gene: -
j_gene: TRBJ2-7
v_gene: TRBV19

CDR3aa: CASSLWTSGSYEQYF
CDR3nt: TGTGCCAGCAGCTTATGGACTAGCGGGTCCTACGAGCAGTACTTC
abundance: -
d_gene: TRBD2
j_gene: TRBJ2-7
v_gene: TRBV7-2

CDR3aa: CASSYYGELFF
CDR3nt: TGTGCCAGCAGTTACTACGGGGAGCTGTTTTTT
abundance: -
d_gene: -
j_gene: TRBJ2-2
v_gene: TRBV28

CDR3aa: CASSYTQQAAGSPLHF
CDR3nt: TGTGCCAGCAGTTACACACAACAGGCGGCGGGTTCGCCCCTCCACTTT
abundance: -
d_gene: -
j_gene: TRBJ1-6
v_gene: TRBV6-5

CDR3aa: CASSELLGSPLHF
CDR3nt: TGTGCCAGCAGTGAGCTGCTGGGTTCACCCCTCCACTTT
abundance: -
d_gene: -
j_gene: TRBJ1-6
v_gene: TRBV6-4

CDR3aa: CASSLVGRANTEAFF
CDR3nt: TGTGCCAGCAGCTTAGTTGGCAGGGCCAACACTGAAGCTTTCTTT
abundance: -
d_gene: -
j_gene: TRBJ1-1
v_gene: TRBV7-2

CDR3aa: CASSAGQDYYYEQYF
CDR3nt: TGTGCCAGCAGCGCGGGACAGGACTATTACTACGAGCAGTACTTC
abundance: -
d_gene: TRBD1
j_gene: TRBJ2-7
v_gene: TRBV7-2

CDR3aa: CASSPDRSNQPQHF
CDR3nt: TGTGCCAGCAGCCCGGACAGGAGCAATCAGCCCCAGCATTTT
abundance: -
d_gene: TRBD1
j_gene: TRBJ1-5
v_gene: TRBV7-2

CDR3aa: CASLRETRYEQYF
CDR3nt: TGTGCCAGTTTGAGGGAAACCCGCTACGAGCAGTACTTC
abundance: once
d_gene: -
j_gene: TRBJ2-7
v_gene: TRBV2

CDR3aa: CASSRRQAVREGYTF
CDR3nt: TGTGCCAGCAGCCGAAGACAGGCCGTCAGGGAGGGCTACACCTTC
abundance: -
d_gene: -
j_gene: TRBJ1-2
v_gene: TRBV5-8